The text below deals with one TCR beta chain. The antigen is unknown. Time point: week 23, last vaccination. One vaccine dose held 300 ug of mutant IDH1 20-mer peptide and came with topical imiquimod. The CDR3 length is 13 residues. Trimming removed 1 base from V and 10 bases from J, with 12 bases in between. Germline CDR1 and CDR2: SGHTA and FQGNSA. Assay used: immunoSEQ multiplex PCR; TCRdb lists only in-frame clones, some missing. The sample includes tens of thousands of clones, roughly 80% of them seen just once. The entry originates in a study of a mutant IDH1 vaccine in newly diagnosed glioma. As for the study in general: At weeks 1, 3, 5, 7, 11, 15, 19 and 23, patients received a vaccination, eight in all.

The rearrangement joins TRBV7-2 to TRBJ2-3; D gene ambiguous. This specimen consisted of PBMCs, obtained from a glioma patient whose treatment included an IDH1 peptide vaccine. This receptor was taken from a man aged 40-50 years with glioma. In DNA, the CDR3 is TGTGCCAGCAGCTTAGGGTCCTCCCTATCGCAGTATTTT. It is translated as CASSLGSSLSQYF. The full variable domain, completed using reference TRBV7-2 and TRBJ2-3, is GAGVSQSPSNKVTEKGKDVELRCDPISGHTALYWYRQSLGQGLEFLIYFQGNSAPDKSGLPSDRFSAERTGGSVSTLTIQRTQQEDSAVYLCASSLGSSLSQYFGPGTRLTVL.